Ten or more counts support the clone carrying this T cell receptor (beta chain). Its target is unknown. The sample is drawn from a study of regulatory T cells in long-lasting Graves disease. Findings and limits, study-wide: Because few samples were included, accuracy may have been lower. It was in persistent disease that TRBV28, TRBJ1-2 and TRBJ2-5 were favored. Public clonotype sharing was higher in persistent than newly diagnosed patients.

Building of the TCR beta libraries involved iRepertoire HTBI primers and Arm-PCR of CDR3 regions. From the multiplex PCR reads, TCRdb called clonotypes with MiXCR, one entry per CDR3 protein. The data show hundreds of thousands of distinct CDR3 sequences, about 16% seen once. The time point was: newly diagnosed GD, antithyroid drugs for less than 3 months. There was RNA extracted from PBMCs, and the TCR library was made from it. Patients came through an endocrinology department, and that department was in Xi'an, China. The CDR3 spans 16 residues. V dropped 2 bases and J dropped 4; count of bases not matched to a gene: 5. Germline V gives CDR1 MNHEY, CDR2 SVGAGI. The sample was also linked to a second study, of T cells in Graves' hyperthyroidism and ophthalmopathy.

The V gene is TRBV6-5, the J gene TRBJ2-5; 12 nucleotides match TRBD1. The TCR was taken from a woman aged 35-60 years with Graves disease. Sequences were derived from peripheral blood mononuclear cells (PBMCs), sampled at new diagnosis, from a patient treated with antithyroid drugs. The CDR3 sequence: CASSYQGQGARETQYF. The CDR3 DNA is TGTGCCAGCAGTTACCAGGGACAGGGGGCGAGAGAGACCCAGTACTTC.